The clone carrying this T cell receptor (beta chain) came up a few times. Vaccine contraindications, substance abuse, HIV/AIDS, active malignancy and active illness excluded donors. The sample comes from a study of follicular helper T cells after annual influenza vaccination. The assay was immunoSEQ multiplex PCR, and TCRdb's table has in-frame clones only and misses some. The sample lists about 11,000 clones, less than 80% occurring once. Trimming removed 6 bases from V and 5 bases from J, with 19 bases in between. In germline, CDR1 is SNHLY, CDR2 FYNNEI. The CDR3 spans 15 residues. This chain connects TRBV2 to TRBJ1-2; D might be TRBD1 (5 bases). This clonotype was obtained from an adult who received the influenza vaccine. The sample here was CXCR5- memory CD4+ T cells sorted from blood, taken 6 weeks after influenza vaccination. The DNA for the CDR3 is TGTGCCAGCAGGGCCTCGGTGGCAGGGCAGTATGGCTACACCTTC. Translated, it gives CASRASVAGQYGYTF.